The 10 T cell receptor beta chains presented below share a single source sample, sequenced in a study of T cell repertoires in cytomegalovirus infection. One entry per CDR3 protein results from TCRdb running MiXCR on the reads. This repertoire shows 150,000 to 200,000 distinct CDR3 sequences, about a tenth found once; its top ten account for about 4.2%. The specimen was PBMCs. The receptor source for this set is a human donor in good health (CMV status not recorded). Some clones in this sample may be carry-over from other donors' samples.

This clonotype was seen ten or more times. The chain couples TRBV6-5 to TRBJ1-5, with unresolved D. CDR3 size: 14 residues. Trimming removed 6 bases at V and 0 bases at J, with 9 bases between. CDR1 is MNHEY, CDR2 SVGAGI, per germline. Here the CDR3 reads CASSQGFSNQPQHF. CDR3 coding DNA: TGTGCCAGCAGCCAAGGGTTTAGCAATCAGCCCCAGCATTTT.

The V and J genes are TRBV10-3 and TRBJ2-5; TRBD2 matches at 8 bases. V trimming: 6 bases; J trimming: 4 bases; junction bases outside the gene matches: 10. The germline V gene encodes CDR1 ENHRY and CDR2 SYGVKD. CDR3 length equals 15 residues. The CDR3 DNA sequence: TGTGCCATCAGAGGAGCGGGAGAGGATGGAGAGACCCAGTACTTC. As protein: CAIRGAGEDGETQYF.

This clonotype was counted a few times. V usage is TRBV29-1 and J usage is TRBJ2-1; 13 bases fit TRBD2. The germline gives CDR1 SQVTM, CDR2 ANQGSEA. This CDR3 spans 15 amino acids. The junction had 7 bases not matched to a gene; V was cut back by 7 bases and J by 4 bases. In nucleotides, the CDR3 is TGCAGCGCCCCGGGACTAGCGGGAACTTACAATGAGCAGTTCTTC. It specifies CSAPGLAGTYNEQFF.

This clonotype was counted many times. The V gene is TRBV29-1, the J gene TRBJ1-3; TRBD1 might be the D (5 bases). Germline values: CDR1 SQVTM, CDR2 ANQGSEA. V dropped 4 bases and J dropped 2 bases, with 15 bases sitting between them. This CDR3 region has 15 residues. Here the CDR3 reads CSVAVRAGTGNTIYF. DNA of the CDR3: TGCAGCGTTGCGGTTCGGGCAGGGACTGGAAACACCATATATTTT.

This clonotype was observed many times. CDR3 bases: TGTGCCAGCAGCTTTGCGGACAGGAGGCGCACTGAAGCTTTCTTT. Translating it yields CASSFADRRRTEAFF. The chain combines TRBV7-2 with TRBJ1-1; the match to TRBD1 covers 7 bases. V lost 3 bases and J lost 4; bases outside the gene matches: 8. The germline CDR1 and CDR2 sequences are SGHTA and FQGNSA. The CDR3 is 15 residues long.

This clonotype was recorded many times. This chain links TRBV7-2 with TRBJ2-3; D gene ambiguous. Per germline, CDR1 SGHTA and CDR2 FQGNSA. Deletions cut 4 bases from V and 9 bases from J, with 8 bases between. The CDR3 loop spans 11 amino acids. In DNA form, the CDR3 reads TGTGCCAGCAGCTCGGACGGGACGCAGTATTTT. The encoded protein is CASSSDGTQYF.

This sequence joins TRBV20-1 and TRBJ1-1, with 10 bases aligning to TRBD1. The V and J ends lost 5 bases and 7 bases, in that order; junction bases with no gene match: 10. In germline, CDR1 is DFQATT, CDR2 SNEGSKA (reference sequence). The CDR3 sequence is 14 residues long. The CDR3 DNA reads TGCAGTGCTCACAGGGCCGGGACAGGGGATGAAGCTTTCTTT. Translation: CSAHRAGTGDEAFF.

V gene TRBV3-1 combines with J gene TRBJ1-1, with TRBD1 as a possible D gene (6 bases). The CDR3 is 13 residues long. CDR1 is LGHDT, CDR2 YNNKEL, per germline (reference sequence). V was trimmed by 4 bases and J by 8 bases, leaving 14 bases between them. The CDR3 nucleotides are TGTGCCAGCAGCCGACAGGTGGGCGAGGAAGCTTTCTTT. Its translation: CASSRQVGEEAFF.

This clonotype was counted many times. The chain uses TRBV27 and TRBJ2-2; TRBD1 might be the D (6 bases). V was shortened by 6 bases and J by 0 bases, with 14 bases between the two germline ends. Per germline, CDR1 MNHEY and CDR2 SMNVEV (reference sequence). The CDR3 length is 16 residues. The CDR3 DNA reads as TGTGCCAGCAGCCGTACAGGGTTCCCGAACACCGGGGAGCTGTTTTTT. Translation: CASSRTGFPNTGELFF.

Only a few counts were recorded for this clonotype. The chain combines TRBV15 with TRBJ2-7; TRBD1 agrees at 7 bases. Trimming removed 0 bases from V and 5 bases from J; junction bases left unmatched: 7. CDR3 length equals 15 residues. The germline gives CDR1 LNHNV, CDR2 YYDKDF (reference sequence). This chain's CDR3 is CATSREQGTSNEQYF. CDR3 nucleotide sequence: TGTGCCACCAGCAGAGAACAGGGGACATCGAACGAGCAGTACTTC.